This T cell receptor (beta chain) is from a study of cytomegalovirus exposure and HLA in healthy donors. Study-wide findings and caveats: TCR beta V- and J-gene trimming was later associated with a missense DCLRE1C variant. Across HLA loci, a later analysis found differing TCR association rates, with DRB1 most and HLA-C fewest. Near-uniform donor sequencing depth was presumed by presence/absence analyses.

V trimming: 1 base; J trimming: 0 bases; junction bases outside the gene matches: 9. The CDR3 consists of 18 residues. Germline V CDR1 and CDR2: SEHNR, FQNEAQ (reference sequence). The PCR employed 60 Vbeta primers together with 13 Jbeta primers. Some clones are missing from TCRdb's copy, which holds only in-frame ones; the method was immunoSEQ multiplex PCR. The sample data list some 120,000 clones. In regard to this clone: What it recognizes is unknown.

The chain joins TRBV7-9 to TRBJ2-3, with 8 bases aligning to TRBD2. Sequenced: PBMCs. The source is a man between 18 and 35 years old in good health and CMV-seronegative. DNA for the CDR3: TGTGCCAGCAGCTTAGATAGGTTAGCGGGATCTAGCACAGATACGCAGTATTTT. Protein: CASSLDRLAGSSTDTQYF. Using reference TRBV7-9 and TRBJ2-3 for the parts outside the CDR3, the full variable domain is DTGVSQNPRHKITKRGQNVTFRCDPISEHNRLYWYRQTLGQGPEFLTYFQNEAQLEKSRLLSDRFSAERPKGSFSTLEIQRTEQGDSAMYLCASSLDRLAGSSTDTQYFGPGTRLTVL.